These 14 T cell receptor beta chains were sequenced from one sample in a study of regulatory T cells in long-lasting Graves disease. With iRepertoire HTBI primers and Arm-PCR of CDR3 regions, TCR beta libraries were built. TCRdb reprocessed the multiplex PCR reads with MiXCR, giving one entry per CDR3 protein. The table has about 450,000 distinct CDR3 sequences, about 15% seen once; the top ten hold about 10%. Time point reported: newly diagnosed GD, antithyroid drugs for less than 3 months. The authors made the TCR library using RNA they extracted from PBMCs. This same sample was also taken into another study, of T cells in Graves' hyperthyroidism and ophthalmopathy.

The sample here was peripheral blood mononuclear cells (PBMCs), taken at new diagnosis, from a patient treated with antithyroid drugs. The receptors were gathered from a woman aged 30 to 39 with Graves disease.

This clonotype was observed a few times. The gene calls are TRBV6-1 and TRBJ1-6; 8 bases are a match to TRBD1. The CDR3 extends over 15 amino acids. After removal of 7 bases from V and 4 bases from J, the junction contained 6 bases not matched to a gene. Germline V lookup: CDR1 MNHNS, CDR2 SASEGT. CDR3 coding DNA: TGTGCCAGCACCTTTGGACAGGGATATAATTCACCCCTCCACTTT. As protein: CASTFGQGYNSPLHF.

This clonotype was counted at least ten times. This rearrangement joins TRBV30 to TRBJ1-1, with 7 bases aligning to TRBD1. Germline CDR1 and CDR2: GTSNPN and SVGIG (reference sequence). The J segment lost 0 bases and the V segment lost 3 bases, leaving 10 bases of the junction unmatched. The CDR3 is 16 residues long. The CDR3 DNA reads as TGTGCCTGGAGGAAGAGAGGGGGCTTCATGAACACTGAAGCTTTCTTT. Its protein is CAWRKRGGFMNTEAFF. The full variable domain, rest sourced from reference TRBV30 and TRBJ1-1, is SQTIHQWPATLVQPVGSPLSLECTVEGTSNPNLYWYRQAAGRGLQLLFYSVGIGQISSEVPQNLSASRPQDRQFILSSKKLLLSDSGFYLCAWRKRGGFMNTEAFFGQGTRLTVV.

The genes are TRBV29-1 and TRBJ1-2, with D possibly matching TRBD1 (5 bases). CDR1 is SQVTM and CDR2 is ANQGSEA in the germline V gene. This CDR3 region has 13 residues. V shed 5 bases and J shed 8 bases, with 18 bases lying between them. The CDR3 DNA is TGCAGCGTTTCACTACAGGCCCCCGAAGGCTACACCTTC. It specifies CSVSLQAPEGYTF.

The CDR3, as DNA: TGTGCCAGCAGTACTTCAACCGGGACAGGGGAAGGCGGCTACACCTTC. Amino acid sequence: CASSTSTGTGEGGYTF. The chain uses TRBV12-3 or TRBV12-4 and TRBJ1-2, with 10 nucleotides matching TRBD1. The CDR3 spans 16 residues. V was clipped by 5 bases and J by 8 bases; unmatched bases: 14.

Of note for this clonotype: A far more abundant clone sits one base away, making this likely a read error. The chain uses TRBV5-5 and TRBJ2-1; D may be TRBD1 or TRBD2 (6 bases each). The CDR3 loop spans 14 amino acids. V lost 2 bases, J lost 13 bases, and 19 bases lay in between. CDR1 SGHKS and CDR2 YYEKEE come from the germline V gene (reference sequence). The CDR3 sequence is CASSLDRGAEGQFF. DNA for the CDR3: TGTGCCAGCAGCTTAGATAGGGGGGCTGAGGGCCAGTTCTTC.

About this clonotype itself: Compared with germline, one end of the junction differs, possibly owing to a read error. The chain joins TRBV3-1 to TRBJ2-4; D may be TRBD2 (5 bases). This CDR3 spans 16 amino acids. Looked up from germline, CDR1 is LGHDT and CDR2 is YNNKEL (reference sequence). The CDR3, as DNA: TGTGCCAGCAGCCAAGCCCTAACCCTAGCCAAAAAGATTCAGTACTTC. Translation gives CASSQALTLAKKIQYF.

This sequence joins TRBV28 and TRBJ2-7; D tentatively reads TRBD1 or TRBD2 (5 bases each). The CDR3 spans 14 residues. The V end lost 2 bases, the J end lost 5 bases, and 13 bases lay between the germline ends. The germline V gene encodes CDR1 MDHEN and CDR2 SYDVKM. DNA for the CDR3: TGTGCCAGCAGTTTAAAACAGCTGGGGGACGAGCAGTACTTC. Encoded protein: CASSLKQLGDEQYF.

The chain recombines TRBV29-1 with TRBJ1-2, with 8 bases matching TRBD1. This CDR3 is 16 amino acids long. Germline loops: CDR1 SQVTM, CDR2 ANQGSEA. With V trimmed by 3 bases and J by 4 bases, 13 bases remained unmatched. In DNA, the CDR3 is TGCAGCGTTGACAGGAGGACAGGGAGATTTAGCTATGGCTACACCTTC. It yields the protein CSVDRRTGRFSYGYTF.

There are many counts of this clonotype. CDR3 sequence reads: CASSLAVQRWQETQYF. In DNA form, the CDR3 reads TGTGCCAGCAGCTTAGCGGTACAGAGGTGGCAAGAGACCCAGTACTTC. This chain joins TRBV11-2 and TRBJ2-5, with no clear D. The CDR3 is 16 residues long. Trimming cost V 1 base and J 2 bases, with 14 bases left between them. Germline V lookup: CDR1 SGHAT, CDR2 FQNNGV.

The chain recombines TRBV7-9 with TRBJ2-1; 11 bases map to TRBD2. The CDR3 length is 16 residues. J was trimmed by 7 bases and V by 5 bases; bases with no gene match: 10. Germline CDR1 SEHNR, CDR2 FQNEAQ (reference sequence). DNA of the CDR3: TGTGCCAGCAGCACCGTTAGCGGGAGGGCCGTAAATGAGCAGTTCTTC. It yields the protein CASSTVSGRAVNEQFF.

This clonotype has a count of ten or more. The chain joins TRBV5-1 to TRBJ1-1; the match to TRBD1 covers 7 bases. V lost 4 bases and J lost 0; bases outside the gene matches: 6. The CDR3 consists of 15 residues. In germline, CDR1 is SGHRS, CDR2 YFSETQ. CDR3 protein: CASSTPTGLNTEAFF. The CDR3 DNA sequence: TGCGCCAGCAGCACGCCGACAGGGTTGAACACTGAAGCTTTCTTT.

This clonotype was picked up many times. The J gene is TRBJ1-2, the V gene TRBV12-3 or TRBV12-4; 9 bases fit TRBD1. The CDR3 runs to 13 residues. V shed 2 bases, J shed 8 bases, and the junction held 3 bases outside the gene matches. CDR3 region: CASSLLDRGGYTF. CDR3 DNA: TGTGCCAGCAGTTTATTGGACAGGGGCGGCTACACCTTC.

Many counts were recorded for this clonotype. The chain combines TRBV7-2 with TRBJ1-3; D is unclear. Per germline, CDR1 SGHTA and CDR2 FQGNSA. The V end was cut by 1 base, the J end by 9 bases, with 4 bases between. This CDR3 is built from 11 residues. CDR3 loop: CASSLDGTIYF. CDR3 nucleotides: TGTGCCAGCAGCTTAGACGGCACCATATATTTT.

This clonotype has only a few counts. Being one base from a much bigger clone, this may be a read error. V and J are TRBV12-3 or TRBV12-4 and TRBJ2-7; 10 bases align to TRBD2. The CDR3 runs to 17 residues. CDR3 amino acids: CASSLSSGRFPYNEQSF. In DNA, the CDR3 is TGTGCCAGCAGTTTATCTAGCGGGAGATTCCCTTACAATGAGCAGTCCTTC.